These 15 T cell receptor beta chains were all obtained from the same sample, sequenced in a study of TIL therapy for anti-PD-1-resistant metastatic lung cancer. Time point indicated: pre-treatment sample, taken before nivolumab and TIL therapy. The immunoSEQ assay was v3. Clones were read by immunoSEQ multiplex PCR, and TCRdb kept only the in-frame ones, dropping some. The data show approximately 20,000 clones, about 75% seen once. Sequenced material: blood, taken at baseline. The receptors were gathered from a person between 25 and 80 years old with non-small cell lung cancer.

This clone showed up just a few times. The CDR3 region has the DNA TGTGCCAGCAGTGAAGGAGGAAACACCATATATTTT. It yields the protein CASSEGGNTIYF. This rearrangement joins TRBV2 to TRBJ1-3; D is undetermined. The germline V and J ends were trimmed by 1 base and 4 bases, with 2 bases remaining between them. Germline CDR1 is SNHLY and CDR2 is FYNNEI. The CDR3 contains 12 residues.

The rearrangement joins TRBV7-3 to TRBJ2-4; 9 bases align to TRBD2. The CDR3 has 15 amino acids. Germline-derived CDR1 and CDR2 are SGHTA and FQGTGA. V dropped 2 bases and J dropped 4; count of bases not matched to a gene: 3. The CDR3 here is CASSLDSGGKNIQYF. For the CDR3, the DNA is TGTGCCAGCAGCTTAGATAGCGGGGGTAAAAACATTCAGTACTTC.

This clone turned up a few times. The chain carries TRBV6-5 and TRBJ2-2; 11 bases align to TRBD2. The CDR3 is 16 residues long. V was clipped by 4 bases and J by 4 bases; unmatched bases: 5. The V gene's germline CDR1 is MNHEY and CDR2 SVGAGI. CDR3 sequence (DNA): TGTGCCAGCAGTTTAGCGGGAGGGCGTCTCACCGGGGAGCTGTTTTTT. Protein: CASSLAGGRLTGELFF.

V is TRBV7-2 and J is TRBJ2-2; 8 bases align to TRBD2. The CDR3 sequence is 15 residues long. Unmatched junction bases numbered 8, after V lost 4 bases and J lost 7 bases. In germline, CDR1 is SGHTA, CDR2 FQGNSA. In nucleotides, the CDR3 is TGTGCCAGCAGCTGGAGCGGGAGTATGGGCGGGGAGCTGTTTTTT. Amino acid sequence: CASSWSGSMGGELFF. Drawing the rest from reference TRBV7-2 and TRBJ2-2, the complete variable domain is GAGVSQSPSNKVTEKGKDVELRCDPISGHTALYWYRQSLGQGLEFLIYFQGNSAPDKSGLPSDRFSAERTGGSVSTLTIQRTQQEDSAVYLCASSWSGSMGGELFFGEGSRLTVL.

The rearrangement joins TRBV3-1 (or the pseudogene TRBV3-2) to TRBJ1-1, with TRBD1 matching over 7 bases. This CDR3 region has 15 residues. Germline V gene data show CDR1 as LGHDT and CDR2 as YNNKEL (reference sequence). The ends lost 4 bases at V and 0 bases at J; junction bases unmatched: 5. DNA for the CDR3: TGTGCCAGCAGCCCCCTACAGGGGCTGAACACTGAAGCTTTCTTT. This codes for CASSPLQGLNTEAFF.

This chain connects TRBV30 to TRBJ2-7, with D unresolved. V was shortened by 1 base and J by 1 base, with 11 bases between the two germline ends. This CDR3 is built from 14 residues. Germline V lookup: CDR1 GTSNPN, CDR2 SVGIG (reference sequence). The CDR3 is CAWSEVPRSYEQYF. The CDR3 DNA reads as TGTGCCTGGAGTGAGGTCCCCAGGTCCTACGAGCAGTACTTC.

The rearrangement uses TRBV24-1 and TRBJ1-2, with a tentative D call TRBD1 (6 bases). The CDR3 has 14 residues. Germline-derived CDR1 and CDR2 are KGHDR and SFDVKD. Trimming removed 2 bases from V and 4 bases from J, with 10 bases in between. The CDR3 is CATSDSGTTYGYTF. The CDR3 DNA is TGTGCCACCAGTGATTCCGGGACAACCTATGGCTACACCTTC.

The gene calls are TRBV29-1 and TRBJ1-2; TRBD1 aligns across 11 bases. Germline lookup yields CDR1 SQVTM and CDR2 ANQGSEA. The CDR3 covers 14 residues. The trim removed 6 bases at V and 5 bases at J, leaving 8 bases unmatched. The CDR3 sequence is CSVRGQGAQYGYTF. CDR3 coding DNA: TGCAGCGTGAGAGGACAGGGGGCGCAGTATGGCTACACCTTC.

This chain connects TRBV18 to TRBJ2-7, with 8 bases matching TRBD2. CDR1 KGHSH and CDR2 LQKENI come from the germline V gene. J was trimmed by 3 bases and V by 2 bases; bases with no gene match: 9. The CDR3 is 16 residues long. In DNA form, the CDR3 reads TGTGCCAGCTCACCAGTAGGGCTAGCGGGTTACTACGAGCAGTACTTC. Translated: CASSPVGLAGYYEQYF. Combining the CDR3 with reference TRBV18 and TRBJ2-7 gives the whole variable domain NAGVMQNPRHLVRRRGQEARLRCSPMKGHSHVYWYRQLPEEGLKFMVYLQKENIIDESGMPKERFSAEFPKEGPSILRIQQVVRGDSAAYFCASSPVGLAGYYEQYFGPGTRLTVT.

J is TRBJ2-3 and V is TRBV7-2; 7 bases fit TRBD1. Germline trimming cut 5 bases from V and 6 bases from J; bases unmatched to any gene: 11. The CDR3 totals 15 residues. The germline gives CDR1 SGHTA, CDR2 FQGNSA. CDR3 nucleotides: TGTGCCAGCAGCACACGGACCAGGGGGATCGATACGCAGTATTTT. It encodes CASSTRTRGIDTQYF.

The chain joins TRBV7-9 to TRBJ1-2; D gene unclear. The CDR3 runs 12 residues. Germline V CDR1 and CDR2: SEHNR, FQNEAQ (reference sequence). The V gene lost 5 bases and the J gene lost 8 bases, with 12 bases spanning the gap. As DNA, the CDR3 is TGTGCCAGCAGCCCTCCAGGTGAAGGCTACACCTTC. It encodes CASSPPGEGYTF.

The V call is TRBV6-4, the J call TRBJ1-5; D gene ambiguous. The CDR3 is 13 residues long. V lost 0 bases to trimming and J lost 3 bases, with 3 bases between them. Germline CDR1 reads MRHNA; CDR2 reads SNTAGT. The DNA for the CDR3 is TGTGCCAGCAGTGACTCGGACAATCAGCCCCAGCATTTT. Residues: CASSDSDNQPQHF.

The V gene is TRBV2, the J gene TRBJ2-5; no clear D. Deletions cut 6 bases from V and 5 bases from J, with 7 bases between. Germline loops: CDR1 SNHLY, CDR2 FYNNEI. The CDR3 has 11 amino acids. The CDR3 coding sequence is TGTGCCAGCAGCCCAAGGGAGACCCAGTACTTC. The encoded protein is CASSPRETQYF.

J is TRBJ2-3 and V is TRBV24-1, with a possible D match to TRBD1 (6 bases). V lost 7 bases to trimming and J lost 0 bases, with 10 bases between them. The CDR3 loop spans 14 amino acids. The germline gives CDR1 KGHDR, CDR2 SFDVKD. The CDR3 DNA follows: TGTGCCACCAGCAGGACAGCCAGCACAGATACGCAGTATTTT. Translation gives CATSRTASTDTQYF.

The chain is built from TRBV27 and TRBJ1-6; 8 bases are a match to TRBD1. The CDR3 covers 16 residues. Germline V CDR1 and CDR2: MNHEY, SMNVEV (reference sequence). The V segment lost 6 bases and the J segment 10 bases; nucleotides outside the gene matches: 14. CDR3 residues: CASSPTINRGASPLHF. The CDR3 nucleotides read TGTGCCAGCAGCCCTACGATTAACAGGGGGGCCTCACCCCTCCACTTT.